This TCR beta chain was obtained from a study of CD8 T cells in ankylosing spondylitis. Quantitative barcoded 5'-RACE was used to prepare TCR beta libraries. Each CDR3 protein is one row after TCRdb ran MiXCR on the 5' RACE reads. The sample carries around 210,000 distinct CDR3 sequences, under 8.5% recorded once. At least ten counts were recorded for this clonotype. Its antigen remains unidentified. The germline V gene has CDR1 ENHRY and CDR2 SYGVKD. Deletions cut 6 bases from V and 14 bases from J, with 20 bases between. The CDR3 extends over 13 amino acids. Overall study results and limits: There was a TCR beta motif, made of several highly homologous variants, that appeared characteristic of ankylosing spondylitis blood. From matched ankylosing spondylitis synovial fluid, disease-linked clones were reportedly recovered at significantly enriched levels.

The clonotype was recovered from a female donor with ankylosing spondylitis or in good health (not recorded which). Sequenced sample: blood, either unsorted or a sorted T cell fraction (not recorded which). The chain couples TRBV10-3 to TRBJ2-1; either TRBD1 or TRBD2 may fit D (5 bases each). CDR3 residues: CAIRNPGTAAEFF. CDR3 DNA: TGTGCCATCAGAAACCCCGGGACCGCCGCAGAGTTCTTC.